This T cell receptor beta chain originates from a study of blood T cell repertoires in COVID-19. On the study more broadly: Spain, Italy and the United States supplied samples that represented acute and convalescent COVID-19. Sample material is recorded as cDNA or gDNA derived from T cells, B-cell-depleted T cells, or PBMCs.

During active infection, Seattle patients enrolled and were then monitored through disease. This CDR3 is 15 amino acids long. Trimming removed 5 bases at V and 2 bases at J, with 16 bases between. In germline, CDR1 is SGHDT, CDR2 YYEEEE. Original analysis: Amplification with reference gene primers provided the estimates of nucleated cell counts. Here immunoSEQ multiplex PCR was the method, and the copy in TCRdb shows in-frame clones only, minus some. V and J calls and clone size are those listed in that table; D and trimming were worked out from the DNA. The sample shows around 270,000 clones, around 86% of them seen only once.

Sequenced material: peripheral blood. The clonotype comes from a woman aged 55 to 70 with COVID-19, enrolled during active disease. This chain joins TRBV5-6 and TRBJ2-5, with a possible D match to TRBD2 (6 bases). The DNA for the CDR3 is TGTGCCAGCAGTTCCGCGGGACCGACTCAAGAGACCCAGTACTTC. Its protein product is CASSSAGPTQETQYF.